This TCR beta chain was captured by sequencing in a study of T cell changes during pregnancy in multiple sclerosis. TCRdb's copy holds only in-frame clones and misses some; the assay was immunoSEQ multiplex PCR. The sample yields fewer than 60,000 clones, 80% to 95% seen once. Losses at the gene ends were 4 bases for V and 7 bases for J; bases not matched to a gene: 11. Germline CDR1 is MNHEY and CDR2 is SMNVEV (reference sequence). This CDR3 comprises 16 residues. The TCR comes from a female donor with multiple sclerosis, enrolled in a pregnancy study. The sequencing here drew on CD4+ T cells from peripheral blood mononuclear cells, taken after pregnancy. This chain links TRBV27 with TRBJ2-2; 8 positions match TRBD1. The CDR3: CASSSQGRTGRGELFF. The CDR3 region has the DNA TGTGCCAGCAGTTCCCAAGGTCGGACAGGGCGCGGGGAGCTGTTTTTT.